This T cell receptor (beta chain) was identified during a study of blood T cells in healthy people across ages. It was with a sample-barcoded 5' primer and a J-beta primer mix that a second PCR of roughly 7 to 11 cycles was run. Each cDNA molecule was tagged by a template-switch adaptor with 12 random nucleotides. A single record per CDR3 protein comes from TCRdb applying MiXCR to the 5' RACE reads. The sample has about 1.4 million distinct CDR3 sequences, approximately 59% seen once. A few counts support this clonotype. Sample: blood. The receptor was derived from a man between 18 and 29 years old in good health.

The CDR3 bases are TGCAGTGCCAACCCGCTCAGGGGGGCCAAAAACATTCAGTACTTC. It is translated as CSANPLRGAKNIQYF. The chain carries TRBV20-1 and TRBJ2-4, with 7 bases aligning to TRBD1. Germline assignment: CDR1 DFQATT and CDR2 SNEGSKA (reference sequence). Trimming took 6 bases from V and 1 from J; bases not matched to a gene: 9. This CDR3 comprises 15 residues.